The 9 T cell receptor beta chains presented below share a single source sample, sequenced in a study of glioma-infiltrating T cells. The iRepertoire nested amplicon-rescue multiplex PCR amplified TCR alpha and beta CDR3s from RNA. TCRdb re-derived calls from the multiplex PCR reads in MiXCR, one entry per CDR3 protein. Here the sample spans some 130,000 distinct CDR3 sequences, 20% to 25% being singletons. Sequenced input: glioma tissue, nonneoplastic brain tissue, or PBMCs (not recorded which). These receptor sequences come from a human donor with low-grade glioma or glioblastoma, undergoing nonglioma brain surgery, or in good health (not recorded which).

V gene TRBV5-1 combines with J gene TRBJ2-2, with 8 positions matching TRBD1. Germline V lookup: CDR1 SGHRS, CDR2 YFSETQ. This CDR3 has 16 amino acids. J lost 6 bases, V lost 5 bases, and 12 bases had no gene match. CDR3 amino acids: CASRRGTGIRAGELFF. The CDR3 DNA follows: TGCGCCAGCAGACGAGGGACAGGCATCAGGGCCGGGGAGCTGTTTTTT.

The sample holds many counts of this clonotype. The V gene is TRBV6-6, the J gene TRBJ2-5; a weak D match, TRBD1 (6 bases). This CDR3 comprises 14 residues. Germline CDR1 reads MNHNY; CDR2 reads SVGAGI (reference sequence). Trimming pared 0 bases from V and 5 bases from J, leaving 10 bases between. The CDR3 DNA sequence: TGTGCCAGCAGTTACTCCGCACAGGGTGAGACCCAGTACTTC. Its protein product is CASSYSAQGETQYF.

This clonotype was seen many times. J is TRBJ2-1 and V is TRBV20-1; D may match TRBD1 or TRBD2 (5 bases each). Germline-derived CDR1 and CDR2 are DFQATT and SNEGSKA (reference sequence). The CDR3 has 12 residues. V was shortened by 8 bases and J by 5 bases, with 13 bases between the two germline ends. The CDR3 loop is CSPLMGDNEQFF. CDR3 DNA sequence: TGCAGTCCACTAATGGGGGACAATGAGCAGTTCTTC.

The chain couples TRBV19 to TRBJ1-2; 10 nucleotides agree with TRBD1. The CDR3 loop spans 14 amino acids. V lost 7 bases, J lost 11 bases, and 13 bases stayed unmatched. Germline loops: CDR1 LNHDA, CDR2 SQIVND (reference sequence). The CDR3 is CASTGDRGGSGYTF. The CDR3 DNA follows: TGTGCCAGTACCGGGGACAGGGGAGGTTCTGGATACACCTTC.

This clonotype was picked up many times. V is TRBV6-1 and J is TRBJ1-5; possibly TRBD1 for D (6 bases). The V and J ends lost 6 bases and 1 base respectively, with 10 bases between them. The CDR3 runs to 14 residues. CDR1 and CDR2 from the germline V gene are MNHNS and SASEGT. CDR3 coding DNA: TGTGCCAGCAGGATACAGGGAAGCAATCAGCCCCAGCATTTT. Protein: CASRIQGSNQPQHF.

This clonotype was observed a few times. This chain joins TRBV29-1 and TRBJ2-3, with D possibly being TRBD1 (5 bases). From germline, CDR1 is SQVTM and CDR2 ANQGSEA. This CDR3 has 15 residues. V lost 6 bases and J 0 bases, leaving 16 bases between the germline ends. CDR3 in DNA: TGCAGCGTATCGGGCCCAACAGGAAGCACAGATACGCAGTATTTT. This gives the protein CSVSGPTGSTDTQYF.

In this sample, this clonotype turned up a few times. The CDR3 nucleotides are TGTGCCAGCAGTCCAACCCCTCCCGGGACGTCCACAGATACGCAGTATTTT. Translation gives CASSPTPPGTSTDTQYF. The rearrangement joins TRBV27 to TRBJ2-3, with D perhaps given as TRBD1 or TRBD2 (5 bases each). Trimming cost V 5 bases and J 2 bases, with 20 bases left between them. The CDR3 totals 17 residues. Germline CDR1 reads MNHEY; CDR2 reads SMNVEV (reference sequence).

The chain carries TRBV20-1 and TRBJ2-1; D is unresolved. Germline V gene data show CDR1 as DFQATT and CDR2 as SNEGSKA (reference sequence). V lost 3 bases and J lost 0, with 6 bases in between. This CDR3 comprises 13 residues. The CDR3 spells CSASASSYNEQFF. The CDR3 DNA is TGCAGTGCTAGTGCGAGCTCCTACAATGAGCAGTTCTTC.

This clonotype was recorded many times. The genes are TRBV6-6 and TRBJ2-4; no definite D call. Germline lookup yields CDR1 MNHNY and CDR2 SVGAGI (reference sequence). V was trimmed by 0 bases and J by 6 bases, leaving 9 bases between them. The CDR3 is 14 amino acids. CDR3 residues: CASSYSGPGNIQYF. For the CDR3, the DNA is TGTGCCAGCAGTTACTCAGGGCCGGGAAACATTCAGTACTTC.